The source of this T cell receptor beta chain is a study of control samples from healthy donors and cancer patients. Trimming removed 4 bases from V and 4 bases from J, with 16 bases in between. The CDR3 is 15 residues long. The germline V gene encodes CDR1 SGHRS and CDR2 YFSETQ. The protocol was immunoSEQ multiplex PCR, while the TCRdb copy is restricted to in-frame clones and leaves out a portion. The sample lists around 150,000 clones; approximately 91% were seen once. This clone was recorded once. The TCR was taken from a man aged 30 to 39 in good health. The rearrangement uses TRBV5-1 and TRBJ2-3; D uncertain. Input material: blood. The CDR3 spells CASSPITVGADTQYF. CDR3 in DNA: TGCGCCAGCAGCCCGATAACCGTCGGCGCAGATACGCAGTATTTT.